This TCR beta chain was captured by sequencing in a study of shared clonotypes between healthy human individuals. Sequenced by immunoSEQ multiplex PCR; TCRdb stores in-frame clones only, minus some. This table has some 2 million clones, about 95% appearing once. Naive-designated CD8 cells lacked CD45RO, were positively enriched for CCR7, and omitted terminally differentiated effector memory CD45RA+ cells. V was trimmed by 4 bases and J by 3 bases, leaving 9 bases between them. Germline V gene lookup returns CDR1 PRHDT and CDR2 FYEKMQ (reference sequence). The length of the CDR3 is 13 residues. Specimen: naive CD8+ T cells sorted from blood. This TCR derives from a man between 18 and 29 years old in good health. This chain joins TRBV13 and TRBJ1-2; D unclear. CDR3 coding DNA: TGTGCCAGCAGCTCTTGGGGTCACTATGGCTACACCTTC. Amino acids: CASSSWGHYGYTF.